This TCR beta chain was recorded in a study of beta chain features in type 1 diabetes. General study findings and limits: Moderate yet significant TCRB CDR3 shortening was seen in Type 1 diabetes patients in all four CD4+ subsets. The study notes PCR might favor shorter templates equally in patients and controls. Whether HLA type influences TCRB rearrangement remained unresolved here.

The isolated RNA, all of it, was reverse transcribed, so expressed TCRB transcripts were what got sequenced. Generated by immunoSEQ multiplex PCR, the TCRdb table keeps only in-frame clones and is missing some. In the table there are over 120,000 clones, about 12% of which are singletons. This CDR3 comprises 13 residues. The V gene's germline CDR1 is SGHVS and CDR2 FNYEAQ. Trimming pared 4 bases from V and 4 bases from J, leaving 8 bases between. Details on this clone: Its target is not known. The sample has other DNA sequences that encode this CDR3 too.

This receptor was taken from a man aged 18 to 29 with type 1 diabetes. The sequencing input was central memory CD4+ T cells from blood. The chain joins TRBV7-6 to TRBJ1-5; D call uncertain. CDR3 loop: CASSSNSNQPQHF. In DNA, the CDR3 is TGTGCCAGCAGCTCCAACAGTAATCAGCCCCAGCATTTT.